The 31 T cell receptor beta chains reported below all come from one sample, sequenced in a study of blood T cell repertoires in COVID-19. The method was immunoSEQ multiplex PCR; TCRdb's version includes in-frame clones alone and lacks a portion of them. The sample consists of some 250,000 clones, approximately 86% of them appearing once. The material sequenced was peripheral blood. The receptors come from an older woman with COVID-19, enrolled during active disease.

This chain links TRBV24-1 with TRBJ2-1, with D perhaps matching TRBD2 (5 bases). In germline, CDR1 is KGHDR, CDR2 SFDVKD. The CDR3 is 16 amino acids. With 5 bases removed from V and 0 bases from J, the gap between germline ends came to 13 bases. The CDR3 spells CATSVARGDSYNEQFF. The CDR3 DNA follows: TGTGCCACCAGTGTCGCACGGGGTGACTCCTACAATGAGCAGTTCTTC.

CDR3 residues: CSVRQGFTGELFF. The CDR3 nucleotides are TGCAGCGTCAGACAGGGATTCACCGGGGAGCTGTTTTTT. The chain uses TRBV29-1 and TRBJ2-2; TRBD1 agrees at 7 bases. Germline values: CDR1 SQVTM, CDR2 ANQGSEA. This CDR3 spans 13 amino acids. Trimming took 6 bases from V and 4 from J; bases not matched to a gene: 5.

V usage is TRBV5-1 and J usage is TRBJ2-1; 10 nucleotides align to TRBD2. The CDR3 spans 15 residues. With V trimmed by 0 bases and J by 7 bases, 4 bases remained unmatched. Germline V gene sequence: CDR1 SGHRS, CDR2 YFSETQ. The CDR3 DNA reads as TGCGCCAGCAGCTTGGCAATAGCGGGAGGAAATGAGCAGTTCTTC. Translating gives CASSLAIAGGNEQFF.

The chain is built from TRBV5-1 and TRBJ2-2; 8 bases fit TRBD1. Germline V CDR1 and CDR2: SGHRS, YFSETQ. The ends lost 4 bases at V and 1 base at J; junction bases unmatched: 3. This CDR3 contains 15 residues. CDR3 in DNA: TGCGCCAGCAGCGCAGACAGGGGGAACACCGGGGAGCTGTTTTTT. Encoded protein: CASSADRGNTGELFF. Drawing the rest from reference TRBV5-1 and TRBJ2-2, the complete variable domain is KAGVTQTPRYLIKTRGQQVTLSCSPISGHRSVSWYQQTPGQGLQFLFEYFSETQRNKGNFPGRFSGRQFSNSRSEMNVSTLELGDSALYLCASSADRGNTGELFFGEGSRLTVL.

The rearrangement joins TRBV6-5 to TRBJ1-5, with no clear D. This CDR3 contains 12 residues. With 8 bases removed from V and 0 bases from J, the gap between germline ends came to 5 bases. The germline V gene has CDR1 MNHEY and CDR2 SVGAGI. The CDR3 region is CASQYSNQPQHF. In DNA, the CDR3 is TGTGCCAGCCAGTATAGCAATCAGCCCCAGCATTTT.

This clone was found once. This chain uses TRBV3-1 (or the pseudogene TRBV3-2) with TRBJ2-7; D is possibly TRBD1 (5 bases). Germline CDR1 LGHDT, CDR2 YNNKEL (reference sequence). The V end lost 1 base, the J end lost 5 bases, and 15 bases lay between the germline ends. This CDR3 region has 15 residues. CDR3 residues: CASSQGQGNPHEQYF. In nucleotides, the CDR3 is TGTGCCAGCAGCCAAGGGCAGGGCAACCCCCACGAGCAGTACTTC.

The genes are TRBV19 and TRBJ2-5; 15 positions match TRBD2. Losses at the gene ends were 3 bases for V and 4 bases for J; bases not matched to a gene: 12. The V gene's germline CDR1 is LNHDA and CDR2 SQIVND (reference sequence). The CDR3 spans 19 residues. DNA for the CDR3: TGTGCCAGTAGTATCTTAACCGGGACTAGCGGGAGGTTAAGAGAGACCCAGTACTTC. It encodes CASSILTGTSGRLRETQYF.

The chain combines TRBV7-9 with TRBJ1-1, with unresolved D. CDR1 and CDR2 (germline): SEHNR, FQNEAQ (reference sequence). V gave up 5 bases and J gave up 6 bases, with 13 bases separating them. The CDR3 is 13 amino acids. In DNA form, the CDR3 reads TGTGCCAGCAGCCTCTCTAGGCAACCTGAAGCTTTCTTT. This gives the protein CASSLSRQPEAFF.

This chain uses TRBV9 with TRBJ2-6; D is unresolved. CDR1 is SGDLS, CDR2 YYNGEE, per germline. The CDR3 runs to 13 residues. V was trimmed by 4 bases and J by 1 base, leaving 3 bases between them. For the CDR3, the DNA is TGTGCCAGCAGCCCTTCTGGGGCCAACGTCCTGACTTTC. Translating gives CASSPSGANVLTF.

The chain uses TRBV9 and TRBJ2-2; 8 bases match TRBD1. V was clipped by 0 bases and J by 7 bases; unmatched bases: 8. The CDR3 runs to 16 residues. Germline V lookup: CDR1 SGDLS, CDR2 YYNGEE. The CDR3 DNA reads TGTGCCAGCAGCGTAGTCCCAGGGGGCATTGACGGGGAGCTGTTTTTT. It translates to CASSVVPGGIDGELFF.

This chain connects TRBV5-5 to TRBJ2-7; 12 positions agree with TRBD1. Germline V gene data show CDR1 as SGHKS and CDR2 as YYEKEE (reference sequence). With V trimmed by 0 bases and J by 6 bases, 4 bases remained unmatched. The CDR3 spans 15 residues. CDR3: CASSLVGTGGLEQYF. The CDR3 DNA reads TGTGCCAGCAGCTTGGTTGGGACAGGGGGCCTCGAGCAGTACTTC.

The chain employs TRBV7-3 and TRBJ1-2; no clear D. This CDR3 is built from 14 residues. V lost 2 bases and J 8 bases, leaving 15 bases between the germline ends. CDR1 is SGHTA and CDR2 is FQGTGA in the germline V gene. CDR3 residues: CASSLGSPNAGYTF. The CDR3 coding sequence is TGTGCCAGCAGCTTAGGTTCACCTAATGCGGGCTACACCTTC.

The V and J genes are TRBV19 and TRBJ2-1, with a tentative D call TRBD2 (5 bases). This CDR3 has 16 amino acids. The germline gives CDR1 LNHDA, CDR2 SQIVND (reference sequence). V lost 1 base and J lost 3, with 13 bases in between. Here the CDR3 DNA reads TGTGCCAGTAGTATAGGTCGGGCTGCGGGCTACAATGAGCAGTTCTTC. Translation gives CASSIGRAAGYNEQFF.

The chain links TRBV30 to TRBJ1-3; TRBD1 is a possible D gene (6 bases). The V gene lost 5 bases and the J gene lost 0 bases, with 11 bases spanning the gap. Germline CDR1 is GTSNPN and CDR2 is SVGIG (reference sequence). The CDR3 has 14 amino acids. The CDR3 spells CAWGGRSSGNTIYF. The DNA of the CDR3 is TGTGCCTGGGGGGGGCGGTCCTCTGGAAACACCATATATTTT.

In DNA, the CDR3 is TGTGCCATCAGTGAGTCTCCGGGACAGCCATCAGCTAACTATGGCTACACCTTC. Amino acids: CAISESPGQPSANYGYTF. The chain recombines TRBV10-3 with TRBJ1-2, with 7 bases lining up with TRBD1. The V gene's germline CDR1 is ENHRY and CDR2 SYGVKD. V shed 0 bases, J shed 0 bases, and the junction held 10 bases outside the gene matches. This CDR3 contains 18 residues.

This sequence joins TRBV30 and TRBJ1-5; 9 bases map to TRBD1. CDR3 length: 13 amino acids. CDR1 GTSNPN and CDR2 SVGIG come from the germline V gene (reference sequence). V lost 5 bases, J lost 5 bases, and 4 bases stayed unmatched. CDR3 DNA sequence: TGTGCCTGGGGACAGGGGAGTGATCAGCCCCAGCATTTT. Translated, it gives CAWGQGSDQPQHF.

CDR3 DNA sequence: TGTGCCAGCAGTGGTAAGACAGGGGAGGAAAGCAATCAGCCCCAGCATTTT. As protein: CASSGKTGEESNQPQHF. The rearrangement links TRBV6-4 to TRBJ1-5; 8 bases line up with TRBD1. The V segment lost 4 bases and the J segment 1 base; nucleotides outside the gene matches: 9. The germline V gene has CDR1 MRHNA and CDR2 SNTAGT. This CDR3 is built from 17 residues.

V usage is TRBV28 and J usage is TRBJ1-5, with D possibly matching TRBD1 (6 bases). Germline CDR1 and CDR2: MDHEN and SYDVKM. Trimming shortened V by 6 bases and J by 4 bases, and 16 bases separated the two germline ends. The length of the CDR3 is 15 residues. DNA for the CDR3: TGTGCCAGCAGGTCCCAGGGGCGACGAAATCAGCCCCAGCATTTT. It translates to CASRSQGRRNQPQHF.

About this clone: This same CDR3 is encoded by further DNA sequences in the sample. V usage is TRBV12-5 and J usage is TRBJ2-1, with TRBD2 matching 10 bases. The CDR3 extends over 17 amino acids. V was clipped by 0 bases and J by 10 bases; unmatched bases: 12. Germline V gene sequence: CDR1 LGHNT, CDR2 FRNRAP. CDR3 sequence (DNA): TGTGCTAGTGGTTTGGTAGTAGGACTAGCGGTTCCATCGGAGCAGTTCTTC. Its translation: CASGLVVGLAVPSEQFF.

This chain connects TRBV5-1 to TRBJ2-1; D remains ambiguous. CDR1 SGHRS and CDR2 YFSETQ come from the germline V gene. V lost 0 bases and J lost 9, with 10 bases in between. This CDR3 has 13 residues. The CDR3 loop is CASSLVRLGEQFF. The CDR3 region has the DNA TGCGCCAGCAGCTTGGTCAGACTGGGTGAGCAGTTCTTC. The entire variable domain, with the rest obtained from reference TRBV5-1 and TRBJ2-1, is as follows: KAGVTQTPRYLIKTRGQQVTLSCSPISGHRSVSWYQQTPGQGLQFLFEYFSETQRNKGNFPGRFSGRQFSNSRSEMNVSTLELGDSALYLCASSLVRLGEQFFGPGTRLTVL.

The V gene is TRBV5-1, the J gene TRBJ2-2, with 10 nucleotides matching TRBD2. This CDR3 is 16 amino acids long. Per germline, CDR1 SGHRS and CDR2 YFSETQ. V lost 4 bases to trimming and J lost 5 bases; unmatched junction nucleotides: 8. DNA of the CDR3: TGCGCCAGCAGCCCCCGGCTAGCGGGAGTTACCGGGGAGCTGTTTTTT. Translating it yields CASSPRLAGVTGELFF.

J is TRBJ1-2 and V is TRBV19; 9 nucleotides agree with TRBD1. Per the germline V gene, CDR1 is LNHDA and CDR2 is SQIVND (reference sequence). This CDR3 is 14 amino acids long. J gave up 1 base and V 6 bases, and 3 bases lay outside the gene matches. CDR3 sequence: CASRRGQGNYGYTF. CDR3 DNA sequence: TGTGCCAGTAGGAGGGGACAGGGTAACTATGGCTACACCTTC.

The V call is TRBV29-1, the J call TRBJ1-1, with 9 bases lining up with TRBD1. Germline-derived CDR1 and CDR2 are SQVTM and ANQGSEA. The CDR3 sequence is 14 residues long. J gave up 1 base and V 6 bases, and 6 bases lay outside the gene matches. The CDR3 spells CSVGTGSRNTEAFF. CDR3 sequence (DNA): TGCAGCGTGGGGACAGGGTCTCGGAACACTGAAGCTTTCTTT. The whole variable domain, filled in from reference TRBV29-1 and TRBJ1-1, reads SAVISQKPSRDICQRGTSLTIQCQVDSQVTMMFWYRQQPGQSLTLIATANQGSEATYESGFVIDKFPISRPNLTFSTLTVSNMSPEDSSIYLCSVGTGSRNTEAFFGQGTRLTVV.

The rearrangement joins TRBV5-1 to TRBJ2-7, with no clear D. Per the germline V gene, CDR1 is SGHRS and CDR2 is YFSETQ. The CDR3 covers 14 residues. Trimming removed 3 bases from V and 2 bases from J, with 12 bases in between. DNA of the CDR3: TGCGCCAGCAGCTCGCGTCTCGCAACCTACGAGCAGTACTTC. This encodes CASSSRLATYEQYF.

V usage is TRBV27 and J usage is TRBJ1-1, with D uncertain. Trimming stripped 6 bases from V and 0 bases from J, with 17 bases between. Per germline, CDR1 MNHEY and CDR2 SMNVEV (reference sequence). The CDR3 extends over 16 amino acids. The CDR3 spells CASSQVRALMNTEAFF. Here the CDR3 DNA reads TGTGCCAGCAGCCAGGTGAGGGCTCTGATGAACACTGAAGCTTTCTTT.

The chain couples TRBV28 to TRBJ2-2, with TRBD2 identical over 10 bases. The CDR3 totals 16 residues. Germline values: CDR1 MDHEN, CDR2 SYDVKM. The V segment lost 8 bases and the J segment 2 bases; nucleotides outside the gene matches: 8. The CDR3 reads CASLSGTSANTGELFF. The CDR3 region has the DNA TGTGCCAGCCTGTCGGGGACTAGCGCAAACACCGGGGAGCTGTTTTTT.

The chain uses TRBV5-4 and TRBJ1-2; 11 positions agree with TRBD1. CDR1 SGHNT and CDR2 YYREEE come from the germline V gene (reference sequence). With V trimmed by 0 bases and J by 6 bases, 1 base remained unmatched. The CDR3 covers 14 residues. CDR3 in DNA: TGTGCCAGCAGCTTGGTGGGACAGGGGGATGGCTACACCTTC. Translated: CASSLVGQGDGYTF.

This chain connects TRBV6-5 to TRBJ1-1, with D unclear. The germline V and J ends were trimmed by 7 bases and 3 bases, with 18 bases remaining between them. CDR1 is MNHEY, CDR2 SVGAGI, per germline. The CDR3 is made up of 15 amino acids. The CDR3 is CASTSFRLGYTEAFF. The DNA of the CDR3 is TGTGCCAGCACCTCGTTCAGATTGGGCTACACTGAAGCTTTCTTT.

This chain links TRBV24-1 with TRBJ1-1; D possibly corresponds to TRBD1 (5 bases). V lost 9 bases and J 5 bases, leaving 15 bases between the germline ends. CDR1 and CDR2 from the germline V gene are KGHDR and SFDVKD. The CDR3 is 13 amino acids. CDR3 sequence: CATPSGDKTEAFF. In nucleotides, the CDR3 is TGTGCCACCCCCTCGGGGGATAAAACTGAAGCTTTCTTT.

The J gene is TRBJ2-5, the V gene TRBV24-1, with D possibly matching TRBD1 (6 bases). The germline V gene has CDR1 KGHDR and CDR2 SFDVKD. This CDR3 contains 15 residues. V was cut by 3 bases and J by 2 bases, with 12 bases left in between. The CDR3 loop reads CATSDRSQGQETQYF. The CDR3 nucleotides are TGTGCCACCAGTGATCGCTCACAGGGACAAGAGACCCAGTACTTC.

The chain combines TRBV6-2 or TRBV6-3 with TRBJ2-5; possible D gene TRBD2, 6 bases. Per germline, CDR1 MNHEY and CDR2 SVGEGT. The V end lost 4 bases, the J end lost 5 bases, and 17 bases lay between the germline ends. This CDR3 contains 15 residues. The CDR3 DNA is TGTGCCAGCAGTTCCCCCCGGGACTTGAGTGAGACCCAGTACTTC. It is translated as CASSSPRDLSETQYF.